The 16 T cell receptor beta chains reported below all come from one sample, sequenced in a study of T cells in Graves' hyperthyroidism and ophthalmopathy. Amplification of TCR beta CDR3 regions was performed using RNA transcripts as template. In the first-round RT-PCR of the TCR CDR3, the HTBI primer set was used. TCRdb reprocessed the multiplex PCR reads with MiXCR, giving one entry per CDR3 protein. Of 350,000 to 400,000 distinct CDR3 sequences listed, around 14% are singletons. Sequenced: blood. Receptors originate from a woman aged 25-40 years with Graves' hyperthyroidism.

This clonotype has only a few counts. In DNA form, the CDR3 reads TGTGCCAGCAGCAACAGCGGAGCGGGAGGGCCAGCAGATACGCAGTATTTT. This gives the protein CASSNSGAGGPADTQYF. The genes are TRBV9 and TRBJ2-3, with 10 bases that match TRBD2. V lost 4 bases to trimming and J lost 4 bases; unmatched junction nucleotides: 12. The germline V gene encodes CDR1 SGDLS and CDR2 YYNGEE. The CDR3 contains 17 residues.

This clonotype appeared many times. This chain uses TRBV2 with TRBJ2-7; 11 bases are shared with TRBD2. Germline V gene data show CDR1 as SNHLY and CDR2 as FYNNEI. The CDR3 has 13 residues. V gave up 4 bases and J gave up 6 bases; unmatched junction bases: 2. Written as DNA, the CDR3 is TGTGCCAGCAGTGTCCTAGCGGGAGGCGAGCAGTACTTC. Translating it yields CASSVLAGGEQYF.

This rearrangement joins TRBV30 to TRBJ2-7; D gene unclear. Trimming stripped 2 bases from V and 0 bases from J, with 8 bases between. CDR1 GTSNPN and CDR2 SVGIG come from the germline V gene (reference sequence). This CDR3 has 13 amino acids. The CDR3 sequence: CAWSRGNSYEQYF. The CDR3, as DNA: TGTGCCTGGAGTCGAGGTAACTCCTACGAGCAGTACTTC.

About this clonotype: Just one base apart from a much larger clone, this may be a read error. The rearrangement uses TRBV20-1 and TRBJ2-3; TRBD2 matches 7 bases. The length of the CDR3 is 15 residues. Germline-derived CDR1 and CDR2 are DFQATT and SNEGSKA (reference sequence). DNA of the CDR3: TGCAGTGCTGGTCTTAGCGGGTTTGGCACAGATATGCAGTATTTT. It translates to CSAGLSGFGTDMQYF.

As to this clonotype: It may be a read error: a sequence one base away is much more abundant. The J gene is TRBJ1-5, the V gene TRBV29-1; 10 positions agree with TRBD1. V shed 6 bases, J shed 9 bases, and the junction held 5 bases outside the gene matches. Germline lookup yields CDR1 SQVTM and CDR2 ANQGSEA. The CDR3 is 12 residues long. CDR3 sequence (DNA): TGCAGCGTAGGGACAGGGGATCGGCCCCAGCATTTT. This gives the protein CSVGTGDRPQHF.

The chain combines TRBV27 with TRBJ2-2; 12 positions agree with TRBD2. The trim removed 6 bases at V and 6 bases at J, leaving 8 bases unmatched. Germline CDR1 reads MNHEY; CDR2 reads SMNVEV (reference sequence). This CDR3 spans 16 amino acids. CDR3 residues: CASREGLAGLSGELFF. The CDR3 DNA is TGTGCCAGCAGAGAAGGACTAGCGGGACTCTCCGGGGAGCTGTTTTTT.

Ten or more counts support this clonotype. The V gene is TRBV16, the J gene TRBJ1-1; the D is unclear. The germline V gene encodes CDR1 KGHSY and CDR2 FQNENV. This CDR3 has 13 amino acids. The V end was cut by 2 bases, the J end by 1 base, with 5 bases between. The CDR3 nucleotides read TGTGCCAGCAGCCAAATGCCGAACACTGAAGCTTTCTTT. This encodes CASSQMPNTEAFF.

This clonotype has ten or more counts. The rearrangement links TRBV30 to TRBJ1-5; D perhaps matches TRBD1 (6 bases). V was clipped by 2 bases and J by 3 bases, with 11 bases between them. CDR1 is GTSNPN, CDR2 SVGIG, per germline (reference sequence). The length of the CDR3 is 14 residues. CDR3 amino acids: CAWSNGQNNQPQHF. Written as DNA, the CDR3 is TGTGCCTGGAGTAACGGACAGAACAATCAGCCCCAGCATTTT.

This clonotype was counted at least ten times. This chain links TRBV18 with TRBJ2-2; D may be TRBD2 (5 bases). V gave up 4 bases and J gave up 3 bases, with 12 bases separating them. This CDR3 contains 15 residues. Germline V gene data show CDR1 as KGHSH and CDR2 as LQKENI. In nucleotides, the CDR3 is TGTGCCAGCTCACAATACCAGAGGGACACCGGGGAGCTGTTTTTT. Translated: CASSQYQRDTGELFF.

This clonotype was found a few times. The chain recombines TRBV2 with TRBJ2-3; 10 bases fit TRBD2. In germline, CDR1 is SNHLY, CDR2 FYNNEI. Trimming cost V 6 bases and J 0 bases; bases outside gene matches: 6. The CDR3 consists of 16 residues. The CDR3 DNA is TGTGCCAGCAGCGGACTAGCGGAGGCGAGCACAGATACGCAGTATTTT. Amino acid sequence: CASSGLAEASTDTQYF.

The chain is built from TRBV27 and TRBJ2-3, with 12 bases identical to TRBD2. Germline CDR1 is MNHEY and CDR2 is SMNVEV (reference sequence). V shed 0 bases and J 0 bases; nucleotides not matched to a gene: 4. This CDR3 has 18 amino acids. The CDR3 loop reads CASSLSAGTSGSTDTQYF. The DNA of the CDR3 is TGTGCCAGCAGTTTATCGGCCGGGACTAGCGGGAGCACAGATACGCAGTATTTT.

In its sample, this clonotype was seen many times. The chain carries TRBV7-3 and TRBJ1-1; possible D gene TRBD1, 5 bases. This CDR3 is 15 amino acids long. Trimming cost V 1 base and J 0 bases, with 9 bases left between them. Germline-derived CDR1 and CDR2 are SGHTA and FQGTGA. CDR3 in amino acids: CASSLKGLLNTEAFF. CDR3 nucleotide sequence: TGTGCCAGCAGCTTAAAGGGACTTCTGAACACTGAAGCTTTCTTT.

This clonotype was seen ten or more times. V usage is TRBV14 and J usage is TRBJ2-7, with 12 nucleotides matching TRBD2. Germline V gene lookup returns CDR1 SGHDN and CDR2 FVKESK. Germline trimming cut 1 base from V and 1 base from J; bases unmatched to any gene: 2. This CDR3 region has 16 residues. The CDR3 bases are TGTGCCAGCAGCCAAGTCGGACTAGCGGGGTCCTACGAGCAGTACTTC. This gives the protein CASSQVGLAGSYEQYF. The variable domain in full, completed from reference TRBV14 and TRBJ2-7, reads EAGVTQFPSHSVIEKGQTVTLRCDPISGHDNLYWYRRVMGKEIKFLLHFVKESKQDESGMPNNRFLAERTGGTYSTLKVQPAELEDSGVYFCASSQVGLAGSYEQYFGPGTRLTVT.

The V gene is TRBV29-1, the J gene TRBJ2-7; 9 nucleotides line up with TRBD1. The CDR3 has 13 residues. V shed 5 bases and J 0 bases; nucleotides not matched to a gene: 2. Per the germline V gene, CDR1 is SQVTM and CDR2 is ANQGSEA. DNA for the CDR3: TGCAGCGTTTCGACAGGGGGCTCCTACGAGCAGTACTTC. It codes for CSVSTGGSYEQYF.

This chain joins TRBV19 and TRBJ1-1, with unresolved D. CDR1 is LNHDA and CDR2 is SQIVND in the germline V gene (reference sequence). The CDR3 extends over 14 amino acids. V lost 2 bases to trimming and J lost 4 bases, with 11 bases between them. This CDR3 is CASSISGRVTEAFF. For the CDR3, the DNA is TGTGCCAGTAGTATATCCGGGCGAGTCACTGAAGCTTTCTTT.

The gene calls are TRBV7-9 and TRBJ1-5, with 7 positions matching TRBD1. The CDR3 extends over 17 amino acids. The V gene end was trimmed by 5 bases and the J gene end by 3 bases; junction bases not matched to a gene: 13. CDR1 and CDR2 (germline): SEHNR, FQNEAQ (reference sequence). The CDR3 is CASSKATPTGYNQPQHF. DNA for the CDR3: TGTGCCAGCAGCAAAGCGACCCCGACAGGGTACAATCAGCCCCAGCATTTT.